Listed below are T cell receptor beta chains from one sample, sequenced in a study of post-analysis software for immune sequencing data. TCRdb reanalysed the PCR reads using MiXCR and keeps one entry per CDR3 protein. The data contain hundreds of thousands of distinct CDR3 sequences, approximately 60% of them singletons. The sample taken for sequencing was blood. Receptor source: a girl aged 2-10 years with multiple sclerosis. Each CDR3 is given with its conserved first and last residue. The order of the fields is CDR3 protein, CDR3 DNA, V gene, clone size, D gene, J gene. The D gene is left open where the match is weak. Part of the rows lack a size; the others show once, few, many or a class for expanded clones.

CASVPGGSNYGYTF | TGTGCCAGCGTACCAGGGGGCTCAAACTATGGCTACACCTTC | TRBV28 | . | TRBD1 | TRBJ1-2
CASSLIRLADNEQFF | TGCGCCAGCAGCTTGATCCGGCTAGCGGACAATGAGCAGTTCTTC | TRBV5-1 | . | TRBD2 | TRBJ2-1
CSARDIRAGGRYGYTF | TGCAGTGCTAGAGATATCAGGGCTGGGGGGAGATACGGCTACACCTTC | TRBV20-1 | few | . | TRBJ1-2
CSALPGQGRNQPQHF | TGCAGTGCTCTACCGGGACAGGGGAGGAATCAGCCCCAGCATTTT | TRBV20-1 | . | TRBD1 | TRBJ1-5
CASSPGTLSGANVLTF | TGTGCCAGCAGCCCTGGTACCCTCTCTGGGGCCAACGTCCTGACTTTC | TRBV7-6 | . | . | TRBJ2-6
CATGLAGGVEQFF | TGTGCCACCGGACTAGCGGGGGGAGTTGAGCAGTTCTTC | TRBV12-3/TRBV12-4 | . | TRBD2 | TRBJ2-1
CSARGALTVETQYF | TGCAGTGCTAGAGGGGCACTAACTGTGGAGACCCAGTACTTC | TRBV20-1 | few | . | TRBJ2-5
CAISPGFLGSNQPQHF | TGTGCCATCAGTCCAGGCTTCCTAGGGAGCAATCAGCCCCAGCATTTT | TRBV10-3 | . | . | TRBJ1-5
CASSYSIQGEKTQYF | TGTGCCAGCAGTTACTCGATACAGGGAGAGAAGACCCAGTACTTC | TRBV6-2/TRBV6-3 | . | . | TRBJ2-5
CASSLMGTVGNNEQFF | TGTGCCAGCAGCTTAATGGGAACAGTGGGTAACAATGAGCAGTTCTTC | TRBV7-3 | . | . | TRBJ2-1
CSVEDREGGQGDQPQHF | TGCAGCGTTGAAGATCGGGAGGGGGGACAGGGAGATCAGCCCCAGCATTTT | TRBV29-1 | . | TRBD1 | TRBJ1-5
CASNLAGGLTDTQYF | TGTGCCAGCAACTTAGCGGGGGGGCTCACAGATACGCAGTATTTT | TRBV7-2 | . | TRBD2 | TRBJ2-3
CASSYSGGPEAFF | TGTGCCAGCAGTTACTCCGGGGGACCTGAAGCTTTCTTT | TRBV6-5 | . | . | TRBJ1-1
CASIQILPYGYTF | TGTGCCAGCATCCAGATACTACCCTATGGCTACACCTTC | TRBV5-8 | . | . | TRBJ1-2
CSARDRANSPLHF | TGCAGTGCTAGAGACAGGGCCAATTCACCCCTCCACTTT | TRBV20-1 | . | . | TRBJ1-6
CASSVELPGQGADNEQFF | TGTGCCAGCAGCGTAGAACTCCCGGGACAGGGGGCTGACAATGAGCAGTTCTTC | TRBV9 | . | TRBD1 | TRBJ2-1
CASSLTGQGIDEQFF | TGCGCCAGCAGCTTGACAGGACAGGGGATCGATGAGCAGTTCTTC | TRBV5-1 | . | TRBD1 | TRBJ2-1
CASSYLGTGANVPTF | TGTGCCAGCAGTTACTTAGGTACTGGGGCCAACGTCCCGACTTTC | TRBV6-5 | . | . | TRBJ2-6
CASNTGGSYNEQFF | TGTGCCAGCAACACAGGGGGCTCCTACAATGAGCAGTTCTTC | TRBV7-9 | few | TRBD1 | TRBJ2-1
CASSPGQGAKETQYF | TGCGCCAGCAGCCCCGGACAGGGGGCGAAGGAGACCCAGTACTTC | TRBV5-1 | . | TRBD1 | TRBJ2-5
CASSSLQGTYNEQFF | TGTGCCAGCAGTTCCCTACAGGGCACCTACAATGAGCAGTTCTTC | TRBV27 | once | . | TRBJ2-1
CASSSDYRDGQYF | TGCGCCAGCAGCTCCGACTACAGAGACGGGCAGTACTTC | TRBV5-1 | . | . | TRBJ2-7
CASKRGGLANYGYTF | TGTGCCAGCAAACGAGGGGGGTTGGCAAACTATGGCTACACCTTC | TRBV11-2 | . | . | TRBJ1-2
CASSSGREWGGAFF | TGTGCCAGCAGCTCCGGACGGGAATGGGGGGGGGCTTTCTTT | TRBV7-9 | . | . | TRBJ1-1
CSVKTTQGDTQYF | TGCAGCGTTAAGACGACTCAGGGGGATACGCAGTATTTT | TRBV29-1 | . | . | TRBJ2-3
CASSPGTGSDNEQFF | TGTGCCAGCAGCCCCGGGACAGGGTCGGACAATGAGCAGTTCTTC | TRBV3-1 | . | TRBD1 | TRBJ2-1
CSARWTAMNTEAFF | TGCAGTGCTAGGTGGACAGCTATGAACACTGAAGCTTTCTTT | TRBV20-1 | . | . | TRBJ1-1
CASSPKIAGGGYTF | TGTGCCAGCAGCCCGAAAATCGCGGGCGGTGGCTACACCTTC | TRBV5-5 | . | . | TRBJ1-2
CASSLAEGAGYGYTF | TGCGCCAGCAGCTTGGCCGAAGGGGCTGGGTATGGCTACACCTTC | TRBV5-1 | few | . | TRBJ1-2
CASSLLSSGAGDTQYF | TGTGCCAGCAGCTTATTGTCTAGCGGAGCGGGGGATACGCAGTATTTT | TRBV7-3 | . | TRBD2 | TRBJ2-3
CASSLRDPGGAFF | TGTGCCAGCAGTCTCCGGGACCCTGGGGGAGCTTTCTTT | TRBV12-3/TRBV12-4 | . | . | TRBJ1-1
CASNSNTDMQYF | TGTGCCAGCAACTCCAACACAGATATGCAGTATTTT | TRBV6-2/TRBV6-3 | few | . | TRBJ2-3
CASSLEGRGDEQYF | TGCGCCAGCAGCTTGGAAGGAAGAGGGGACGAGCAGTACTTC | TRBV5-1 | . | . | TRBJ2-7
CASSQDQESVEAFF | TGCGCCAGCAGCCAAGATCAGGAGTCCGTTGAAGCTTTCTTT | TRBV4-3 | . | . | TRBJ1-1
CASSPFSADTQYF | TGTGCCAGCAGCCCGTTTTCAGCAGATACGCAGTATTTT | TRBV3-1 | once | . | TRBJ2-3
CASSFPGLAGGRNEQFF | TGTGCCAGCAGCTTTCCGGGACTAGCGGGAGGGCGTAATGAGCAGTTCTTC | TRBV7-8 | . | TRBD2 | TRBJ2-1
CASSSRSGGPIYGYTF | TGTGCCAGCAGTTCTCGATCGGGGGGACCTATCTATGGCTACACCTTC | TRBV27 | . | . | TRBJ1-2
CASSGDVRQETQYF | TGTGCCAGCAGTGGAGACGTACGCCAAGAGACCCAGTACTTC | TRBV25-1 | . | . | TRBJ2-5